This entry lists 3 T cell receptor beta chains sequenced from one sample in a study of blood T cell repertoires in COVID-19 (dated by TCRdb to about 2020). Library preparation used the immunoSEQ multiplex PCR assay. The table comes from immuneACCESS by way of TCRdb, which keeps in-frame sequences with V and J called. Part of the clones is missing from these tables; in studies checked, under half for an unresolved V gene and the rest for unknown reasons. In this sample the table shows 110,000 to 150,000 clones, roughly four fifths of which occur a single time. The top ten hold about 1.6% of the sample. Sequenced input: peripheral blood. All receptors come from a human donor in a cohort sampled during active COVID-19.

The chain recombines TRBV9 with TRBJ2-5, with 7 bases aligning to TRBD1. Germline V lookup: CDR1 SGDLS, CDR2 YYNGEE. CDR3 length: 14 residues. The V gene end was trimmed by 4 bases and the J gene end by 4 bases; junction bases not matched to a gene: 7. Here the CDR3 DNA reads TGTGCCAGCAGCATACAGGGGATCGGAGAGACCCAGTACTTC. It encodes CASSIQGIGETQYF.

In DNA form, the CDR3 reads TGTGCCAGCGTACCCCTCGGGGGGATCATAGATACGCAGTATTTT. As protein: CASVPLGGIIDTQYF. The gene calls are TRBV27 and TRBJ2-3, with TRBD2 matching 7 bases. Germline V CDR1 and CDR2: MNHEY, SMNVEV (reference sequence). V lost 8 bases and J lost 5; bases outside the gene matches: 13. The CDR3 spans 15 residues.

This clone was counted only a few times. The gene calls are TRBV21-1 and TRBJ2-7; the table's D call, TRBD2, has no DNA check behind it. TRBV21-1 is a pseudogene segment. CDR3 length equals 16 residues. As DNA, the CDR3 is TGTGCCAGCAGCAAAGAAGAGGCGAGGAACTCCTACGAGCAGTACTTC. Translation gives CASSKEEARNSYEQYF.